What follows are 2 T cell receptor beta chains derived from one specimen sequenced in a study of T cell repertoires in cytomegalovirus infection. TCRdb independently ran MiXCR on the reads; one entry per CDR3 protein. The table records some 220,000 distinct CDR3 sequences, approximately 13% of them present only once. Sequenced sample: PBMCs. These receptors came from a human donor in good health (CMV status not recorded). Some clones in this sample may be carry-over from other donors' samples.

This clonotype was recorded at least ten times. The V gene is TRBV7-2, the J gene TRBJ2-7, with 10 bases fitting TRBD1. The CDR3 has 16 amino acids. J was trimmed by 3 bases and V by 5 bases; bases with no gene match: 10. CDR1 SGHTA and CDR2 FQGNSA come from the germline V gene. CDR3 DNA: TGTGCCAGCAGCCTCGTGCCGGGACAGGGGAGCTACGAGCAGTACTTC. This sequence encodes CASSLVPGQGSYEQYF.

This chain uses TRBV2 with TRBJ2-4; TRBD2 matches at 12 bases. After removal of 5 bases from V and 0 bases from J, the junction contained 8 bases not matched to a gene. The CDR3 spans 18 residues. CDR1 and CDR2 from the germline V gene are SNHLY and FYNNEI. CDR3 protein: CASSKASGGAPAKNIQYF. CDR3 DNA sequence: TGTGCCAGCAGTAAGGCTAGCGGGGGGGCCCCAGCCAAAAACATTCAGTACTTC.